The entry that follows covers one T cell receptor beta chain sequence. This clonotype was counted at least ten times. The antigen it binds to is not known. Base-call qualities are not available, and no considerably larger clone is one nucleotide away. These data belong to a study of response to subunit inactivated influenza vaccine (dated by TCRdb to the late 2010s). Study-level background: To follow how T cells responded to a trivalent subunit inactivated influenza vaccine, the researchers relied on deep quantitative profiling of the T cell receptor repertoire.

The CDR3 numbers 15 residues from cysteine through phenylalanine. Here the CDR3 DNA is all that survives: 45 bases in frame from base 1. The study at large found these results: The authors suggested that each seasonal influenza vaccination may recruit only a limited number of new T cells.

The library was produced with RT-PCR. The instrument was an Illumina HiSeq 2500. In TCRdb, the public reads were trimmed at Q25 with fastp and aligned with MiXCR, with productive beta chains retained. Identical CDR3 proteins give one entry, which carries the most common genes and DNA. The sample profile shows about 570,000 distinct CDR3 sequences; approximately 10% of them were found once. About 10% of the sample is held by the ten biggest clonotypes. The same sample was also used in a study of T cells expressing NK-cell markers. The second paper further reports: TCR beta cDNA libraries were prepared using 5'RACE template switching, which introduced a universal primer site and unique molecular identifiers. Three sorted T-cell subsets (CD3+CD56+NKG2C+, CD3+CD56+NKG2C- and CD3+CD56-NKG2C+) from about 8 donors had their TCR beta-chain repertoires profiled. Among the eight sequenced donors, seven were HCMV-seropositive and one was HCMV-seronegative. In several experiments an anti-gammadeltaTCR antibody was added to restrict sorting to alphabetaTCR-expressing T cells. For 6 or 7 donors, the dominant CD3+CD56+NKG2C+ clonotypes were among the top 10 CD8+ clonotypes and accounted for about 1.0-7.5% of CD8+ T cells. Those dominant clonotypes were again the most abundant among CD3+CD56-NKG2C+ cells in a handful of donors, at roughly 25-60.1%. Whether the expanded NKG2C-expressing T cell clones were specific for HCMV antigens remained unclear. All eight donors whose samples were sequenced were randomly selected healthy volunteers, three of them men and five women. HCMV serostatus was determined by detecting HCMV-specific IgG in serum with a commercial ELISA kit. Ficoll density gradient centrifugation was used to isolate peripheral blood mononuclear cells from blood. For about six donors, bulk peripheral blood T-cell repertoires were also sequenced from unsorted PBMC. cDNA synthesis was primed from the TCR beta constant segment and was followed by two successive PCR amplification steps. Illumina HiSeq 2000/2500, MiSeq or NextSeq was used to sequence libraries as 2 x 150 bp reads. Reads were demultiplexed and grouped by UMI with MIGEC, and clonotypes were assembled and quantified with MiTCR. To exclude erroneous sequences, only TCR cDNA sequences supported by at least two reads were retained. Downstream repertoire analysis used the tcR package, and clonotypes were matched across fractions by CDR3 nucleotide sequence plus V segment. VDJmatch was used to annotate antigen specificity against VDJdb, with one amino acid substitution in CDR3 permitted.

This TCR derives from a man aged 50 or older who received an inactivated influenza vaccine. Donor details come from another sample of the same person, matched by shared clones. Sample: PBMCs from blood, taken on the day of vaccination. Rearrangement joined TRBV21-1 to TRBJ2-5. TRBV21-1 is tagged as a pseudogene. CDR3 sequence: CASSKRPVNLETQYF. The bases are TGTGCCAGCAGCAAACGACCAGTAAACCTGGAGACCCAGTACTTC.